These 31 T cell receptor beta chains were sequenced from one sample in a study of cytomegalovirus exposure and HLA in healthy donors. Primers included in the PCR were 60 Vbeta and 13 Jbeta primers. Assay used: immunoSEQ multiplex PCR; TCRdb lists only in-frame clones, some missing. The listing records some 110,000 clones. Sequencing was carried out using PBMCs. The receptors originated from a man in his thirties or forties in good health and CMV-seronegative.

The chain employs TRBV28 and TRBJ1-2; D possibly corresponds to TRBD1 (6 bases). The CDR3 extends over 13 amino acids. Deletions cut 4 bases from V and 5 bases from J, with 11 bases between. CDR1 MDHEN and CDR2 SYDVKM come from the germline V gene. This chain's CDR3 is CASSSSGEYGYTF. CDR3 DNA sequence: TGTGCCAGCAGTTCCTCAGGGGAATATGGCTACACCTTC.

V is TRBV6-6 and J is TRBJ1-1, with 8 bases lining up with TRBD1. The CDR3 is 13 residues long. The V segment lost 6 bases and the J segment 5 bases; nucleotides outside the gene matches: 5. Germline CDR1 and CDR2: MNHNY and SVGAGI (reference sequence). CDR3 DNA sequence: TGTGCCAGCAGCGACAGGGGCGGGACTGAAGCTTTCTTT. Residues: CASSDRGGTEAFF.

This chain links TRBV30 with TRBJ2-1, with 11 positions matching TRBD1. This CDR3 contains 14 residues. V was pared by 1 base and J by 9 bases, with 5 bases of the junction left unmatched. Germline V CDR1 and CDR2: GTSNPN, SVGIG (reference sequence). CDR3 nucleotides: TGTGCCTGGAGTGCTGCCGGGACAGGGGGTGAGCAGTTCTTC. It is translated as CAWSAAGTGGEQFF.

This sequence joins TRBV19 and TRBJ2-2, with 8 bases lining up with TRBD1. V dropped 7 bases and J dropped 1; count of bases not matched to a gene: 8. The length of the CDR3 is 16 residues. Germline V gene data show CDR1 as LNHDA and CDR2 as SQIVND (reference sequence). The CDR3 here is CASTNDRGRNTGELFF. The CDR3 DNA follows: TGTGCCAGTACCAATGACAGGGGAAGGAACACCGGGGAGCTGTTTTTT.

The V gene is TRBV30, the J gene TRBJ1-2; 7 nucleotides line up with TRBD1. V trimming: 1 base; J trimming: 8 bases; junction bases outside the gene matches: 4. The CDR3 totals 12 residues. Germline CDR1 GTSNPN, CDR2 SVGIG (reference sequence). CDR3 sequence: CAWSGQGNGYTF. The CDR3 region has the DNA TGTGCCTGGAGTGGACAGGGTAACGGCTACACCTTC.

This chain joins TRBV6-6 and TRBJ1-2; maybe TRBD1 (6 bases). Trimming cost V 7 bases and J 5 bases, with 14 bases left between them. The CDR3 spans 13 residues. The germline gives CDR1 MNHNY, CDR2 SVGAGI (reference sequence). The CDR3 DNA reads TGTGCCAGCACCAGGGGCTTAGGGTATGGCTACACCTTC. Protein product: CASTRGLGYGYTF.

The chain has TRBV28 and TRBJ2-5, with 7 bases fitting TRBD2. The germline gives CDR1 MDHEN, CDR2 SYDVKM. V lost 6 bases to trimming and J lost 11 bases; unmatched junction nucleotides: 18. The CDR3 runs to 15 residues. The CDR3 bases are TGTGCCAGCAGGCCGGGGGGAGTCACCGCGTCCCGGCAGTACTTC. Translating gives CASRPGGVTASRQYF.

The chain has TRBV5-6 and TRBJ1-1; TRBD1 agrees at 8 bases. Trimming cost V 2 bases and J 4 bases; bases outside gene matches: 10. The CDR3 is 16 amino acids. The germline gives CDR1 SGHDT, CDR2 YYEEEE. Written as DNA, the CDR3 is TGTGCCAGCAGCTTACAAGACAGGGGAGGAAGCACTGAAGCTTTCTTT. The encoded protein is CASSLQDRGGSTEAFF.

This sequence joins TRBV5-1 and TRBJ1-1; the D gene is possibly TRBD1 (6 bases). Germline V gene sequence: CDR1 SGHRS, CDR2 YFSETQ. The CDR3 extends over 14 amino acids. V gave up 0 bases and J gave up 4 bases, with 10 bases separating them. Here the CDR3 DNA reads TGCGCCAGCAGCTTGGGGCAGGGGAGCACTGAAGCTTTCTTT. This sequence encodes CASSLGQGSTEAFF. The full variable domain, its missing parts supplied by reference TRBV5-1 and TRBJ1-1, is KAGVTQTPRYLIKTRGQQVTLSCSPISGHRSVSWYQQTPGQGLQFLFEYFSETQRNKGNFPGRFSGRQFSNSRSEMNVSTLELGDSALYLCASSLGQGSTEAFFGQGTRLTVV.

The V call is TRBV9, the J call TRBJ2-3; D is ambiguous. The CDR3 extends over 16 amino acids. The germline CDR1 and CDR2 sequences are SGDLS and YYNGEE. V gave up 0 bases and J gave up 2 bases, with 13 bases separating them. CDR3: CASSVAPTHTTDTQYF. The CDR3, as DNA: TGTGCCAGCAGCGTAGCTCCGACACATACCACAGATACGCAGTATTTT.

The rearrangement uses TRBV5-6 and TRBJ2-7, with 9 bases identical to TRBD1. The CDR3 contains 16 residues. The ends lost 0 bases at V and 5 bases at J; junction bases unmatched: 9. The V gene's germline CDR1 is SGHDT and CDR2 YYEEEE. In DNA form, the CDR3 reads TGTGCCAGCAGCTTGGTGCTTTGGGACAGGGACCACGAGCAGTACTTC. Translating it yields CASSLVLWDRDHEQYF. Full variable domain (outside the CDR3, taken from reference TRBV5-6 and TRBJ2-7): DAGVTQSPTHLIKTRGQQVTLRCSPKSGHDTVSWYQQALGQGPQFIFQYYEEEERQRGNFPDRFSGHQFPNYSSELNVNALLLGDSALYLCASSLVLWDRDHEQYFGPGTRLTVT.

The chain combines TRBV7-9 with TRBJ2-1; 7 nucleotides line up with TRBD2. This CDR3 region has 13 residues. Germline CDR1 is SEHNR and CDR2 is FQNEAQ (reference sequence). The V and J ends lost 3 bases and 10 bases, in that order; junction bases with no gene match: 6. The CDR3 region has the DNA TGTGCCAGCAGCTTGGGGCTAGCGGCCGAGCAGTTCTTC. Translated, it gives CASSLGLAAEQFF.

The chain combines TRBV29-1 with TRBJ1-1; 10 bases are a match to TRBD1. Germline V gene data show CDR1 as SQVTM and CDR2 as ANQGSEA. The CDR3 extends over 15 amino acids. V shed 4 bases, J shed 0 bases, and the junction held 5 bases outside the gene matches. The CDR3: CSVVGQGYMNTEAFF. The DNA for the CDR3 is TGCAGCGTTGTGGGACAGGGGTACATGAACACTGAAGCTTTCTTT.

The rearrangement uses TRBV7-3 and TRBJ1-3, with 11 bases aligning to TRBD1. Per the germline V gene, CDR1 is SGHTA and CDR2 is FQGTGA. Germline trimming cut 1 base from V and 0 bases from J; bases unmatched to any gene: 8. The length of the CDR3 is 19 residues. CDR3 nucleotide sequence: TGTGCCAGCAGCTTAAAATTGGGACAGGGGGATTCCTCTGGAAACACCATATATTTT. Encoded protein: CASSLKLGQGDSSGNTIYF.

The V and J genes are TRBV5-1 and TRBJ2-5, with D possibly matching TRBD1 (5 bases). CDR1 and CDR2 (germline): SGHRS, YFSETQ. Between the trimmed V and J ends, which lost 0 bases and 1 base, there was a span of 13 bases. CDR3 length equals 16 residues. CDR3: CASSLGSRTSQETQYF. CDR3 nucleotides: TGCGCCAGCAGCTTGGGTAGCAGGACATCCCAAGAGACCCAGTACTTC.

The chain links TRBV28 to TRBJ2-7, with 11 bases that match TRBD1. After removal of 8 bases from V and 4 bases from J, the junction contained 4 bases not matched to a gene. CDR3 length equals 13 residues. Germline CDR1 and CDR2: MDHEN and SYDVKM. The CDR3 DNA sequence: TGTGCCAGCCGGACAGGGGGCAAGTACGAGCAGTACTTC. Translation: CASRTGGKYEQYF.

DNA for the CDR3: TGTGCCAGCAGCCCACGACAGGGGGAGGCCACTGAAGCTTTCTTT. Its protein is CASSPRQGEATEAFF. This sequence joins TRBV5-4 and TRBJ1-1, with 9 bases that match TRBD1. With V trimmed by 4 bases and J by 4 bases, 8 bases remained unmatched. This CDR3 spans 15 amino acids. Germline lookup yields CDR1 SGHNT and CDR2 YYREEE (reference sequence). The full variable domain, in which reference TRBV5-4 and TRBJ1-1 provide the parts outside the CDR3, is ETGVTQSPTHLIKTRGQQVTLRCSSQSGHNTVSWYQQALGQGPQFIFQYYREEENGRGNFPPRFSGLQFPNYSSELNVNALELDDSALYLCASSPRQGEATEAFFGQGTRLTVV.

This CDR3 reads CASSLAYDRGGTDTQYF. CDR3 DNA: TGTGCCAGCAGCTTGGCGTACGACAGGGGAGGCACAGATACGCAGTATTTT. V is TRBV5-4 and J is TRBJ2-3, with 8 bases aligning to TRBD1. CDR3 length: 17 residues. CDR1 and CDR2 from the germline V gene are SGHNT and YYREEE (reference sequence). V gave up 0 bases and J gave up 1 base; unmatched junction bases: 7. The complete variable domain, with remaining parts taken from reference TRBV5-4 and TRBJ2-3, reads ETGVTQSPTHLIKTRGQQVTLRCSSQSGHNTVSWYQQALGQGPQFIFQYYREEENGRGNFPPRFSGLQFPNYSSELNVNALELDDSALYLCASSLAYDRGGTDTQYFGPGTRLTVL.

The chain links TRBV5-4 to TRBJ2-2, with D maybe TRBD1 (6 bases). V lost 2 bases and J 5 bases, leaving 10 bases between the germline ends. Per germline, CDR1 SGHNT and CDR2 YYREEE (reference sequence). The CDR3 consists of 14 residues. The CDR3 nucleotides read TGTGCCAGCAGCTTAGGGGGAAGAACCGGGGAGCTGTTTTTT. This translates into CASSLGGRTGELFF.

The V call is TRBV7-9, the J call TRBJ2-7; no firm D call. CDR3 length: 13 residues. Germline assignment: CDR1 SEHNR and CDR2 FQNEAQ (reference sequence). The V end was cut by 1 base, the J end by 6 bases, with 10 bases between. CDR3 bases: TGTGCCAGCAGCTTAGGAGTGCGCTCCGAGCAGTACTTC. It specifies CASSLGVRSEQYF. Full variable domain (missing parts from reference TRBV7-9 and TRBJ2-7): DTGVSQNPRHKITKRGQNVTFRCDPISEHNRLYWYRQTLGQGPEFLTYFQNEAQLEKSRLLSDRFSAERPKGSFSTLEIQRTEQGDSAMYLCASSLGVRSEQYFGPGTRLTVT.

The chain uses TRBV12-5 and TRBJ1-6; tentatively, D is TRBD1 (5 bases). The CDR3 is 13 amino acids. V lost 3 bases, J lost 7 bases, and 7 bases lay in between. Germline V lookup: CDR1 LGHNT, CDR2 FRNRAP. Here the CDR3 DNA reads TGTGCTAGTGGTTTTGGGGGGAATTCACCCCTCCACTTT. It translates to CASGFGGNSPLHF.

V is TRBV7-2 and J is TRBJ1-5, with D uncertain. The CDR3 spans 15 residues. Germline V CDR1 and CDR2: SGHTA, FQGNSA. V was trimmed by 3 bases and J by 4 bases, leaving 13 bases between them. The CDR3 reads CASSFKASVNQPQHF. DNA of the CDR3: TGTGCCAGCAGCTTCAAAGCCTCGGTAAATCAGCCCCAGCATTTT.

The chain joins TRBV25-1 to TRBJ1-3, with 8 bases fitting TRBD1. This CDR3 region has 15 residues. V was clipped by 6 bases and J by 4 bases; unmatched bases: 8. Germline lookup yields CDR1 MGHDK and CDR2 SYGVNS. CDR3 nucleotide sequence: TGTGCCAGCAGAGCTGACAGGGGCTCAGGAAACACCATATATTTT. Protein product: CASRADRGSGNTIYF.

This chain connects TRBV5-1 to TRBJ1-2; TRBD1 agrees at 10 bases. V lost 4 bases and J lost 4; bases outside the gene matches: 7. Germline V gene sequence: CDR1 SGHRS, CDR2 YFSETQ. The CDR3 consists of 15 residues. The chain's CDR3 is CASSTGTGVSYGYTF. Written as DNA, the CDR3 is TGCGCCAGCAGCACCGGGACAGGGGTGAGCTATGGCTACACCTTC.

The V gene is TRBV30, the J gene TRBJ1-6, with 8 bases identical to TRBD1. The CDR3 has 13 residues. The junction had 4 bases not matched to a gene; V was cut back by 4 bases and J by 8 bases. Germline values: CDR1 GTSNPN, CDR2 SVGIG (reference sequence). In DNA form, the CDR3 reads TGTGCCTGGACGGACAGGGCTGATTCACCCCTCCACTTT. It yields the protein CAWTDRADSPLHF.

Turning to this clone: The sample carries other DNA sequences with the same CDR3. In DNA, the CDR3 is TGTGCCATCAGTGAGGACAGGGGCGGGAATCAGCCCCAGCATTTT. Translating it yields CAISEDRGGNQPQHF. The V and J genes are TRBV10-3 and TRBJ1-5, with TRBD1 identical over 8 bases. Germline-derived CDR1 and CDR2 are ENHRY and SYGVKD. CDR3 size: 15 residues. Unmatched junction bases numbered 4, after V lost 2 bases and J lost 4 bases.

This chain links TRBV7-3 with TRBJ2-5, with 9 bases identical to TRBD2. CDR3 size: 15 residues. Looked up from germline, CDR1 is SGHTA and CDR2 is FQGTGA. Unmatched junction bases numbered 8, after V lost 4 bases and J lost 5 bases. The CDR3 spells CASSSVAGAAETQYF. For the CDR3, the DNA is TGTGCCAGCAGCTCCGTAGCGGGGGCGGCGGAGACCCAGTACTTC.

The chain joins TRBV6-1 to TRBJ2-7; D possibly corresponds to TRBD2 (5 bases). The V end was cut by 8 bases, the J end by 0 bases, with 5 bases between. This CDR3 is built from 11 residues. The germline V gene encodes CDR1 MNHNS and CDR2 SASEGT. The chain's CDR3 is CASDYSYEQYF. The CDR3 DNA sequence: TGTGCCAGCGACTACTCCTACGAGCAGTACTTC.

V usage is TRBV5-6 and J usage is TRBJ1-1; the D gene is possibly TRBD1 (6 bases). V was clipped by 5 bases and J by 5 bases, with 19 bases between them. This CDR3 spans 15 amino acids. CDR1 SGHDT and CDR2 YYEEEE come from the germline V gene. The CDR3, as DNA: TGTGCCAGCAGGCGACGACAGGTCTTGGGGACTGAAGCTTTCTTT. Encoded protein: CASRRRQVLGTEAFF.

The V gene is TRBV6-5, the J gene TRBJ2-1, with a weak D call TRBD1 (6 bases). The CDR3 runs to 15 residues. V dropped 6 bases and J dropped 7 bases, with 19 bases sitting between them. Germline V gene data show CDR1 as MNHEY and CDR2 as SVGAGI. The CDR3 is CASSLILQGPNEQFF. CDR3 nucleotides: TGTGCCAGCAGCCTCATCTTACAGGGACCTAATGAGCAGTTCTTC.

The chain recombines TRBV5-4 with TRBJ1-4; D perhaps matches TRBD1 (5 bases). The CDR3 is 15 amino acids. Germline V gene sequence: CDR1 SGHNT, CDR2 YYREEE (reference sequence). With 0 bases removed from V and 5 bases from J, the gap between germline ends came to 11 bases. In DNA form, the CDR3 reads TGTGCCAGCAGCTTGGTAGGGGCCCCAAATGAAAAACTGTTTTTT. Encoded protein: CASSLVGAPNEKLFF.